This TCR beta chain was obtained from a study of cytomegalovirus exposure and HLA in healthy donors (dated by TCRdb to about 2017). Regarding the complete study: According to a later analysis, one platform produced both the roughly 120 validation repertoires and the roughly 650 repertoires of the first cohort. Besides the first cohort of 500 to 700 subjects, a separate validation cohort made up of about 120 different subjects was used. The study combined high-throughput TCR immunosequencing, statistical association of individual TCRs with disease status, and machine learning to predict cytomegalovirus infection status. The study was designed to test whether signatures of past pathogen exposure could be identified by cataloging public T cell receptors.

Receptors were amplified or captured by the immunoSEQ multiplex PCR assay. Turning to the authors' computational methods: A statistical classification framework was built to diagnose cytomegalovirus status from the catalog of TCR beta chain sequences. TCRdb re-hosts the immuneACCESS table, in-frame sequences only. Its copies lack some clones; in the studies checked, an unresolved V gene accounts for under half of them, and the cause for the rest is not known. The V and J calls and clone size come from that table; D and trimming were worked out from the DNA. This sample is represented by some 110,000 clones; roughly nine tenths of them were singletons. The ten largest clones add up to 4% to 5.5% of the sample. Points the paper makes about the study in general: The study listed 150 to 200 TCR beta chains as associated with cytomegalovirus. Subsequent analysis determined that TCRs grouped into clusters in the first cohort also showed a tendency toward co-occurrence across the 120 or so validation repertoires, and 94% of cluster scores exceeded 0. Most TCR sequences were observed very rarely across donors, whereas some public TCRs were present in many individuals. Cytomegalovirus status was reported to be diagnosed by the classifier with high specificity and sensitivity in both the original and validation cohorts. A later analysis had no HLA typing for the validation cohort, so co-occurrence there was scored across all 130 or so repertoires. The authors suggested that the approach could potentially be extended to other disease states and immunological phenotypes. In vitro tests confirmed that three of the cytomegalovirus-associated TCR beta chains recognize cytomegalovirus antigens.

The donors belonged to the validation cohort of around 110 subjects, which was separate from the roughly 680-subject first cohort. There are 13 amino acids in the CDR3, from cysteine to phenylalanine inclusive. Left in the record is the CDR3 DNA by itself, 39 bases read in frame from the first base. V lost 2 bases and J lost 3 bases, and the count of bases not matched to a germline gene is 1. The germline V gene gives CDR1 as MGHDK and CDR2 as SYGVNS. This clone was seen more than once but under ten times. Its antigen is currently not known. Per-nucleotide qualities are absent, and no much larger clonotype sits a single base away.

The sequenced sample was PBMCs. The TCR sequence derives from a man between 18 and 35 years old in good health and CMV-seropositive. The chain is assembled from TRBV25-1 and TRBJ2-7, with TRBD1 identical over 7 junction bases. CDR3 loop: CASSERTGYEQYF. The nucleotides read TGTGCCAGCAGTGAACGGACAGGCTACGAGCAGTACTTC.